This T cell receptor beta chain was identified in a study of T-cell reconstitution after alpha-beta-depleted transplantation in children. Unique molecular identifiers were built into the TCRbeta library. TCRdb redid the calling of the PCR reads with MiXCR, one entry per CDR3 protein. The sample holds about 610,000 distinct CDR3 sequences; under 12% are singletons and the top ten take about 4%. Germline assignment: CDR1 LGHNA and CDR2 YNFKEQ. The V and J ends lost 1 base and 7 bases respectively, with 14 bases between them. This CDR3 is built from 16 residues. This clonotype was sampled from a human donor who donated a stem cell graft to a child with acute myeloid leukemia. The chain joins TRBV4-2 to TRBJ1-6, with D perhaps matching TRBD1 (5 bases). This sample comprised PBMCs from the stem cell graft donor, obtained from the stem cell graft. CDR3 loop: CASSQARGGSNSPLHF. The DNA of the CDR3 is TGTGCCAGCAGCCAAGCTCGCGGGGGGTCAAATTCACCCCTCCACTTT.